These 5 T cell receptor beta chains came from one sample sequenced in a study of Graves' ophthalmopathy and Graves' hyperthyroidism. Amplification of TCR beta CDR3 regions used RNA transcripts. Second-round multiplex PCR came after first-round RT-PCR with HTBI primers. TCRdb reprocessed the multiplex PCR reads with MiXCR, giving one entry per CDR3 protein. The table has 260,000 or so distinct CDR3 sequences, about 47% seen once. Specimen: peripheral blood. These receptors came from an adult man with Graves' ophthalmopathy.

The chain couples TRBV7-6 to TRBJ1-2; TRBD1 is a possible D gene (5 bases). The V gene's germline CDR1 is SGHVS and CDR2 FNYEAQ. The ends were cut back, 5 bases at V and 8 bases at J, with 21 bases in the middle. This CDR3 comprises 15 residues. The CDR3 DNA sequence: TGTGCCAGCAGCCCTACTTCGACGGAGGGACTGGGCTACACCTTC. Protein sequence: CASSPTSTEGLGYTF. Complete variable domain (other parts from reference TRBV7-6 and TRBJ1-2): GAGVSQSPRYKVTKRGQDVALRCDPISGHVSLYWYRQALGQGPEFLTYFNYEAQQDKSGLPNDRFSAERPEGSISTLTIQRTEQRDSAMYRCASSPTSTEGLGYTFGSGTRLTVV.

The rearrangement joins TRBV12-3 or TRBV12-4 to TRBJ2-7, with TRBD1 matching over 8 bases. The CDR3 sequence is 14 residues long. The junction had 10 bases not matched to a gene; V was cut back by 6 bases and J by 6 bases. CDR3 in amino acids: CASSPGQGLGEQYF. The CDR3 DNA is TGTGCCAGCAGCCCAGGACAGGGTCTTGGCGAGCAGTACTTC.

The rearrangement uses TRBV2 and TRBJ2-7, with 10 bases identical to TRBD1. The CDR3 sequence is 15 residues long. V was pared by 1 base and J by 4 bases, with 4 bases of the junction left unmatched. Germline lookup yields CDR1 SNHLY and CDR2 FYNNEI. The CDR3 protein is CASSEGRQGAYEQYF. CDR3 nucleotides: TGTGCCAGCAGTGAAGGACGACAGGGGGCATACGAGCAGTACTTC.

This clonotype came up a few times. This chain uses TRBV7-3 with TRBJ2-7, with TRBD1 identical over 7 bases. The CDR3 length is 12 residues. CDR1 and CDR2 (germline): SGHTA, FQGTGA. The J segment lost 1 base and the V segment lost 6 bases, leaving 0 bases of the junction unmatched. The CDR3 DNA follows: TGTGCCAGCAGACAGGGGTCCTACGAGCAGTACTTC. Translating it yields CASRQGSYEQYF. Full variable domain (outside the CDR3, taken from reference TRBV7-3 and TRBJ2-7): GAGVSQTPSNKVTEKGKYVELRCDPISGHTALYWYRQSLGQGPEFLIYFQGTGAADDSGLPNDRFFAVRPEGSVSTLKIQRTERGDSAVYLCASRQGSYEQYFGPGTRLTVT.

V is TRBV19 and J is TRBJ2-7, with D perhaps matching TRBD2 (5 bases). This CDR3 comprises 14 residues. Trimming cost V 9 bases and J 3 bases, with 18 bases left between them. Per the germline V gene, CDR1 is LNHDA and CDR2 is SQIVND (reference sequence). CDR3: CASLLLVRIYEQYF. CDR3 nucleotide sequence: TGTGCCAGCTTGCTACTAGTAAGGATCTACGAGCAGTACTTC. The variable domain in full, with the rest retrieved from reference TRBV19 and TRBJ2-7, is DGGITQSPKYLFRKEGQNVTLSCEQNLNHDAMYWYRQDPGQGLRLIYYSQIVNDFQKGDIAEGYSVSREKKESFPLTVTSAQKNPTAFYLCASLLLVRIYEQYFGPGTRLTVT.